This entry lists 8 T cell receptor beta chains sequenced from one sample in a study of control samples from healthy donors and cancer patients. Profiling relied on immunoSEQ multiplex PCR, and the TCRdb table lists in-frame clones only, not all of them. The data contain 55,000 to 75,000 clones, about 89% of them singletons. Sample: PBMCs. The receptor set was obtained from a woman aged 50 to 60 with head and neck cancer.

The V and J genes are TRBV6-6 and TRBJ2-7, with 9 bases fitting TRBD1. Trimming cost V 7 bases and J 0 bases; bases outside gene matches: 7. The CDR3 spans 15 residues. CDR1 and CDR2 (germline): MNHNY, SVGAGI (reference sequence). CDR3 in amino acids: CASTPGDRDSYEQYF. CDR3 in DNA: TGTGCCAGCACCCCGGGGGACAGGGACTCCTACGAGCAGTACTTC.

J is TRBJ2-5 and V is TRBV2; D unclear. This CDR3 spans 11 amino acids. Trimming stripped 7 bases from V and 5 bases from J, with 8 bases between. Germline values: CDR1 SNHLY, CDR2 FYNNEI. CDR3 region: CASKDEETQYF. In DNA form, the CDR3 reads TGTGCCAGCAAAGACGAGGAGACCCAGTACTTC.

This clone was detected a few times. This chain joins TRBV19 and TRBJ2-7, with D maybe TRBD2 (7 bases). Germline loops: CDR1 LNHDA, CDR2 SQIVND (reference sequence). V shed 3 bases and J shed 5 bases, with 11 bases lying between them. There are 13 residues in the CDR3. Here the CDR3 DNA reads TGTGCCAGTAGTATTGGGGGGGGCGACGAGCAGTACTTC. Encoded protein: CASSIGGGDEQYF.

V and J are TRBV5-1 and TRBJ1-1; D is undetermined. The CDR3 runs to 12 residues. The germline gives CDR1 SGHRS, CDR2 YFSETQ. Trimming pared 5 bases from V and 7 bases from J, leaving 12 bases between. CDR3 sequence (DNA): TGCGCCAGCAGTAACCGACCATTTGAAGCTTTCTTT. It yields the protein CASSNRPFEAFF.

The chain joins TRBV5-1 to TRBJ1-1, with D possibly being TRBD1 (5 bases). CDR3 length equals 17 residues. Germline-derived CDR1 and CDR2 are SGHRS and YFSETQ. V gave up 4 bases and J gave up 0 bases, with 19 bases separating them. CDR3 region: CASSPGTQGRMNTEAFF. CDR3 DNA sequence: TGCGCCAGCAGCCCTGGAACCCAGGGCAGAATGAACACTGAAGCTTTCTTT.

The J gene is TRBJ2-2, the V gene TRBV28; maybe TRBD1 (5 bases). The germline gives CDR1 MDHEN, CDR2 SYDVKM. The CDR3 has 15 amino acids. Trimming pared 5 bases from V and 3 bases from J, leaving 13 bases between. The CDR3 reads CASSRYGRDTGELFF. As DNA, the CDR3 is TGTGCCAGCAGTCGGTACGGCAGGGACACCGGGGAGCTGTTTTTT.

The chain uses TRBV27 and TRBJ1-6; the match to TRBD1 covers 8 bases. Germline values: CDR1 MNHEY, CDR2 SMNVEV (reference sequence). J gave up 7 bases and V 4 bases, and 6 bases lay outside the gene matches. CDR3 length: 15 amino acids. The CDR3 region is CASSSPTGGNSPLHF. CDR3 bases: TGTGCCAGCAGTTCACCAACAGGGGGGAATTCACCCCTCCACTTT.

The chain combines TRBV27 with TRBJ1-2; 7 bases are a match to TRBD1. With V trimmed by 0 bases and J by 4 bases, 5 bases remained unmatched. Germline loops: CDR1 MNHEY, CDR2 SMNVEV (reference sequence). CDR3 length equals 15 residues. CDR3: CASSLSQGGSYGYTF. The CDR3 DNA is TGTGCCAGCAGTTTATCCCAGGGGGGATCCTATGGCTACACCTTC.